These 7 T cell receptor beta chains share one sample of origin, sequenced in a study of blood T cell repertoires in COVID-19. Data came from immunoSEQ multiplex PCR; TCRdb stores just in-frame clones and leaves some out. The data contain about 61,000 clones, approximately 91% of them singletons. The sequencing sample was made of peripheral blood. These receptors came from a woman aged 45-65 years with active or convalescent COVID-19.

This rearrangement joins TRBV5-4 to TRBJ2-5; 8 bases are a match to TRBD2. The V and J ends lost 4 bases and 4 bases, in that order; junction bases with no gene match: 12. CDR1 SGHNT and CDR2 YYREEE come from the germline V gene (reference sequence). The CDR3 runs to 16 residues. CDR3 nucleotides: TGTGCCAGCAGCCCGGGGGGGACTAGAGGCCTAGAGACCCAGTACTTC. Translated: CASSPGGTRGLETQYF.

V usage is TRBV5-1 and J usage is TRBJ2-5; TRBD2 matches at 8 bases. Germline CDR1 reads SGHRS; CDR2 reads YFSETQ. CDR3 length: 16 residues. J lost 4 bases, V lost 4 bases, and 12 bases had no gene match. The CDR3 DNA reads TGCGCCAGCAGCGGCACCGGTCGGGAGGGCCCAGAGACCCAGTACTTC. Amino acid sequence: CASSGTGREGPETQYF. The variable domain in full, completed from reference TRBV5-1 and TRBJ2-5, reads KAGVTQTPRYLIKTRGQQVTLSCSPISGHRSVSWYQQTPGQGLQFLFEYFSETQRNKGNFPGRFSGRQFSNSRSEMNVSTLELGDSALYLCASSGTGREGPETQYFGPGTRLLVL.

This rearrangement joins TRBV20-1 to TRBJ1-5; D gene unclear. CDR1 and CDR2 from the germline V gene are DFQATT and SNEGSKA (reference sequence). V lost 6 bases and J lost 9, with 9 bases in between. This CDR3 contains 10 residues. CDR3 amino acids: CSAPIPPQHF. CDR3 DNA: TGCAGTGCCCCTATCCCGCCCCAGCATTTT.

The chain links TRBV4-2 to TRBJ2-3; 16 bases align to TRBD2. J was trimmed by 6 bases and V by 3 bases; bases with no gene match: 12. CDR1 LGHNA and CDR2 YNFKEQ come from the germline V gene. The CDR3 extends over 19 amino acids. In DNA, the CDR3 is TGTGCCAGCAGCCACAAAGGGACTAGCGGGAGGGCCAAGTCCGATACGCAGTATTTT. It translates to CASSHKGTSGRAKSDTQYF.

The V call is TRBV11-2, the J call TRBJ1-3; no definite D call. Trimming shortened V by 1 base and J by 0 bases, and 4 bases separated the two germline ends. The germline CDR1 and CDR2 sequences are SGHAT and FQNNGV. The CDR3 loop spans 14 amino acids. This CDR3 is CASSLAHSGNTIYF. CDR3 nucleotide sequence: TGTGCCAGCAGCTTAGCACACTCTGGAAACACCATATATTTT.

The chain employs TRBV27 and TRBJ1-1; 8 positions match TRBD1. J was trimmed by 0 bases and V by 3 bases; bases with no gene match: 6. Per germline, CDR1 MNHEY and CDR2 SMNVEV (reference sequence). CDR3 size: 16 residues. CDR3 region: CASSFDRGQMNTEAFF. In DNA, the CDR3 is TGTGCCAGCAGTTTCGACAGGGGTCAGATGAACACTGAAGCTTTCTTT.

The chain has TRBV13 and TRBJ2-1; TRBD2 aligns across 7 bases. Looked up from germline, CDR1 is PRHDT and CDR2 is FYEKMQ (reference sequence). The CDR3 runs 18 residues. V dropped 0 bases and J dropped 3; count of bases not matched to a gene: 11. CDR3 nucleotides: TGTGCCAGCAGCTTAGGAACCAGCGGGGTCGCCGTCTACAATGAGCAGTTCTTC. It codes for CASSLGTSGVAVYNEQFF.